This T cell receptor beta chain was profiled in a study of blood T cell repertoires in COVID-19. Study at large: The origin of the acute and convalescent COVID-19 samples was the United States, Italy and Spain. T cells, B-cell-depleted T cells, or PBMCs supplied cDNA or gDNA.

Germline CDR1 MRHNA, CDR2 SNTAGT. Trimming stripped 4 bases from V and 6 bases from J, with 12 bases between. The CDR3 has 13 amino acids. In the original analysis: Nucleated cell number was recorded as an estimate derived from reference gene primer amplification. Profiled with immunoSEQ multiplex PCR; TCRdb holds only in-frame clones, not every one. That table furnishes V, J and clone size, whereas the DNA furnished D and trimming. The sample contains about 360,000 clones, approximately 86% of which appear only once. The specimen sequenced was peripheral blood. V and J are TRBV6-4 and TRBJ1-1, with a tentative D call TRBD1 (5 bases). This sequence originates from a woman aged 55-70 years with COVID-19, enrolled during active disease. The CDR3 here is CASSAVGGSEAFF. The CDR3, as DNA: TGTGCCAGCAGTGCGGTGGGGGGGTCTGAAGCTTTCTTT.